This TCR beta chain was documented in a study of blood T cell repertoires in COVID-19. The CDR3 runs to 17 residues. The germline gives CDR1 SGHAT, CDR2 FQDESV (reference sequence). Unmatched junction bases numbered 9, after V lost 0 bases and J lost 8 bases. Per the original data handling: Scientists estimated how many nucleated cells there were by amplifying reference gene primers. This table comes from immunoSEQ multiplex PCR, and its TCRdb copy is limited to in-frame clones, with some not included. Clonal size and the V and J genes are those of that table, whereas D and trimming came from the DNA. Of a few hundred thousand clones listed, approximately 91% were seen once; the top ten hold approximately 9.4%. For recovered donors of Cohort 3, there were two negative PCRs, clearance, or symptom resolution.

The rearrangement links TRBV11-1 to TRBJ2-1; the match to TRBD2 covers 11 bases. Sequencing input: PBMCs or T cells enriched from blood (not recorded which). This clonotype was sampled from a woman between 40 and 55 years old who had recovered from COVID-19. The CDR3 nucleotides read TGTGCCAGCAGCTTAGCGCTAGCGGGAGGTGGGTTGGATGAGCAGTTCTTC. Translating it yields CASSLALAGGGLDEQFF.